A single sample gave rise to the 4 T cell receptor beta chains below, sequenced in a study of blood T cell repertoires in COVID-19 (dated by TCRdb to the early 2020s). The library came from the immunoSEQ multiplex PCR assay. TCRdb provides this immuneACCESS table in a form limited to in-frame rearrangements. Some clones are lacking; in checked studies, under half of them reflect an unresolved V gene, and why the rest are absent is not known. The sample table lists 250,000 to 350,000 clones, almost 90% of them with a count of one. Approximately 10% of the sample lies in the top ten. Sequencing used peripheral blood. Source of these receptors: a woman aged 25-40 years with COVID-19, enrolled during active disease.

V gene TRBV4-2 combines with J gene TRBJ2-1; 10 nucleotides match TRBD2. The germline V gene encodes CDR1 LGHNA and CDR2 YNFKEQ. The V gene end was trimmed by 0 bases and the J gene end by 6 bases; junction bases not matched to a gene: 5. This CDR3 contains 16 residues. Here the CDR3 DNA reads TGTGCCAGCAGCCAAGAGGTTAGCGGGAGGCTCAATGAGCAGTTCTTC. Protein: CASSQEVSGRLNEQFF.

The chain uses TRBV9 and TRBJ1-1, with 9 bases identical to TRBD1. This CDR3 spans 12 amino acids. Looked up from germline, CDR1 is SGDLS and CDR2 is YYNGEE. V shed 3 bases and J 7 bases; nucleotides not matched to a gene: 1. The CDR3 is CASSGDRDEAFF. CDR3 bases: TGTGCCAGCAGCGGGGACAGGGATGAAGCTTTCTTT.

This sequence joins TRBV30 and TRBJ1-1; possibly TRBD1 for D (6 bases). The CDR3 covers 15 residues. CDR1 is GTSNPN, CDR2 SVGIG, per germline (reference sequence). CDR3 coding DNA: TGTGCTCTGGACGAGGTCAGGGGAAAGAACACTGAAGCTTTCTTT. Translating it yields CALDEVRGKNTEAFF.

The V and J genes are TRBV18 and TRBJ2-7; D is ambiguous. The CDR3 has 14 amino acids. The ends were cut back, 8 bases at V and 0 bases at J, with 14 bases in the middle. Germline V CDR1 and CDR2: KGHSH, LQKENI. CDR3 residues: CASARPPSSYEQYF. CDR3 nucleotide sequence: TGTGCCAGCGCGAGGCCTCCCAGCTCCTACGAGCAGTACTTC.